This TCR beta chain derives from a study of blood T cell repertoires in COVID-19 (TCRdb year 2020). Background on the whole study: Samples covering the acute and convalescent phases of COVID-19 were provided by collaborators in the United States, Italy and Spain. The prospective study material was composed of cDNA or gDNA derived from T cells, B-cell-depleted T cells, or PBMCs. Subjects who had been exposed to COVID-19, were actively infected with it, or had recovered from it provided the deeply sampled blood TCRbeta repertoires that made up the dataset. A freely available public database, intended as a resource for researchers studying the immune response to SARS-CoV-2, is where the repertoires were released. Samples were obtained from the ongoing ImmuneRACE study (first 160 participants) and from over a thousand subjects provided by 6 global collaborators. A de-identified subject ID, COVID-19 status, age in years and sex were almost always included in the sample metadata. HLA class I and class II types, where available, came from metadata supplied by the sample provider rather than from assay-based typing.

V is reduced by 6 bases and J by 8 bases, leaving a spacing of 14 bases between them. From the cysteine up to the phenylalanine, the CDR3 has a length of 14 residues. Just the 42-base CDR3 DNA is kept, in frame starting at base 1. The germline V gene yields KGHSH for CDR1 and LQKENI for CDR2. Remarks on this clone: Its antigen target is currently unknown. Qualities for individual bases were not recorded, and no much larger clone is one base off.

What the authors observed across the whole study: The quantity of clinical and demographic metadata differed by source and by participant and was supplied without curation.

Collaborating institutions collected whole blood in K2EDTA tubes following their own protocols. For TCRbeta analysis, collaborator samples were shipped as frozen whole blood, as isolated PBMCs, or as DNA extracted from either sample type. TCRbeta CDR3 regions were amplified from genomic DNA using the immunoSEQ Assay, a bias-controlled multiplex PCR. As for the authors' bioinformatics: Nucleated cell counts per sample were estimated from amplification of reference gene primers within the assay. To quantify the absolute abundance of each unique TCRbeta CDR3 rearrangement, sequence reads were collapsed and filtered. For each sample, productive Simpson clonality was calculated by taking the square root of Simpson's diversity index across productive rearrangements. TCRdb mirrors the immuneACCESS table, restricted to in-frame sequences. Some clones are absent from its copies; in checked studies, under half trace to an unresolved V gene, and the reason for the others is unknown. V and J calls and clone size are copied from that table; D and trimming were computed from the DNA. Counted in this sample were around 55,000 clones; approximately 85% of them appeared once. Of the sample, roughly an eighth is held by the ten largest clones.

The TCR originated in a human donor in a cohort sampled during active COVID-19. The sample comprised peripheral blood. The chain joins TRBV18 to TRBJ1-6; TRBD1 is a weak D gene call, 5 bases matching. CDR3 loop: CASSPRDFDSPLHF. The DNA sequence reads TGTGCCAGCTCGCCCCGGGACTTTGATTCACCCCTCCACTTT.